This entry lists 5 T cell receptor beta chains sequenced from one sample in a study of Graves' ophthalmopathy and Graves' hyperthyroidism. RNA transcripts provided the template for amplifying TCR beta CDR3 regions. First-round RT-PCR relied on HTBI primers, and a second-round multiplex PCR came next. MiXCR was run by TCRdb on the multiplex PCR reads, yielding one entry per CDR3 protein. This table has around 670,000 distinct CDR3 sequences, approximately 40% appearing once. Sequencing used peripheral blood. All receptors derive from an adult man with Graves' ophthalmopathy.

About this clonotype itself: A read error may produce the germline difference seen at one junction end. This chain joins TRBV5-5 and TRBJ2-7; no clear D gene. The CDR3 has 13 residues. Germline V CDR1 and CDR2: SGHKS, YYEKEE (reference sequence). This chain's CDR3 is CASSLPVVPEQYF. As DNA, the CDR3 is TGCGCCAGCAGCTTACCCGTCGTCCCCGAGCAGTACTTC. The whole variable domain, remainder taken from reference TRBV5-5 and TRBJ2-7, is DAGVTQSPTHLIKTRGQQVTLRCSPISGHKSVSWYQQVLGQGPQFIFQYYEKEERGRGNFPDRFSARQFPNYSSELNVNALLLGDSALYLCASSLPVVPEQYFGPGTRLTVT.

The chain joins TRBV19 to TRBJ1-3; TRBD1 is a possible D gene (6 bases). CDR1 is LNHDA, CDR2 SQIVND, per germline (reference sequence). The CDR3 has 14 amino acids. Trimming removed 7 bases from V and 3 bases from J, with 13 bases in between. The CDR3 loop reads CASNRRGFGNTIYF. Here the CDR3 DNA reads TGTGCCAGTAATCGCAGGGGCTTTGGAAACACCATATATTTT.

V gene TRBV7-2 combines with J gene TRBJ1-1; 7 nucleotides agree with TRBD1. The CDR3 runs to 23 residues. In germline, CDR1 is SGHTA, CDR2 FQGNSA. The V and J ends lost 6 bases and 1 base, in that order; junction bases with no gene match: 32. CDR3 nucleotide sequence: TGTGCCAGCAGTCTTCGTCTAGCGTCTCCGCGGACAAATCCGGGACAGAAGAACACTGAAGCTTTCTTT. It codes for CASSLRLASPRTNPGQKNTEAFF.

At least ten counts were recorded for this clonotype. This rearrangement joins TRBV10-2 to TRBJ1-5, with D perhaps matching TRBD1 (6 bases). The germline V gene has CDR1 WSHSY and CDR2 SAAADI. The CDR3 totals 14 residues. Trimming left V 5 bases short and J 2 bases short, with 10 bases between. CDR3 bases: TGCGCCAGCAGTAGGGACACCCGCAATCAGCCCCAGCATTTT. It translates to CASSRDTRNQPQHF.

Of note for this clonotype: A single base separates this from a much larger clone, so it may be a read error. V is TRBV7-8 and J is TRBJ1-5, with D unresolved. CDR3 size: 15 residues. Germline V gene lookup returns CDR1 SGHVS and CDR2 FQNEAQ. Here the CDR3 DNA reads TGTGCCAGCAGCTTAGGAGGCCCTGTGGATCAGCCCCAGCTTTTT. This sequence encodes CASSLGGPVDQPQLF.